One T cell receptor (beta chain) is described in this entry. It was with unique molecular identifiers that the TCRbeta library was prepared. TCRdb re-called the PCR reads through MiXCR, storing one row per CDR3 protein. The sample consists of 350,000 to 450,000 distinct CDR3 sequences, about a fifth of them appearing once. This entry is derived from a study of T-cell reconstitution after alpha-beta-depleted transplantation in children. CDR1 and CDR2 from the germline V gene are DFQATT and SNEGSKA (reference sequence). The CDR3 length is 15 residues. V shed 6 bases and J shed 0 bases, with 12 bases lying between them.

This clonotype was obtained from a human donor who donated a stem cell graft to a child with acute myeloid leukemia. The material was PBMCs from the stem cell graft donor, obtained from the stem cell graft. The chain employs TRBV20-1 and TRBJ2-6, with D possibly being TRBD1 (6 bases). CDR3 residues: CSAKQGSSGANVLTF. DNA of the CDR3: TGCAGTGCGAAACAGGGAAGCTCTGGGGCCAACGTCCTGACTTTC.